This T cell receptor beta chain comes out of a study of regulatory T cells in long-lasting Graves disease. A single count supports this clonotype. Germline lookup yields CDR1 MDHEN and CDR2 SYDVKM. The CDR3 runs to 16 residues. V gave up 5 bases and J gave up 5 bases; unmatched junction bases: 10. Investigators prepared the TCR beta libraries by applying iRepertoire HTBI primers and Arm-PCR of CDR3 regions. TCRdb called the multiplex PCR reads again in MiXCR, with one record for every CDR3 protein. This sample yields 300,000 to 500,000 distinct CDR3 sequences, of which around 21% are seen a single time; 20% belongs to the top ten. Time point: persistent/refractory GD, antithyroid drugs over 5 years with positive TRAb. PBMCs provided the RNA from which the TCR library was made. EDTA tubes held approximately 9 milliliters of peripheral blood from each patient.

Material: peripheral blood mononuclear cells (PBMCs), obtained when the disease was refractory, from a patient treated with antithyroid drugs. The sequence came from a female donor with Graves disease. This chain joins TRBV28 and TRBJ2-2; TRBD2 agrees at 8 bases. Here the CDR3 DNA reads TGTGCCAGCAGTCTCCCGAGCGGGAGTAGGACCGGGGAGCTGTTTTTT. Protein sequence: CASSLPSGSRTGELFF.